This T cell receptor beta chain was captured by sequencing in a study of technical replicates of blood from a few donors. The method was immunoSEQ multiplex PCR; TCRdb's version includes in-frame clones alone and lacks a portion of them. The sample contains roughly 60,000 clones, 85% to 90% of which appear only once. This clone was seen more than once but under ten times. The CDR3 is 12 residues long. Germline CDR1 SQVTM, CDR2 ANQGSEA. Trimming left V 1 base short and J 6 bases short, with 10 bases between. The V gene is TRBV29-1, the J gene TRBJ2-7; tentatively, D is TRBD1 (5 bases). The sequence derives from a human donor in good health. Some clones in this sample may be carry-over from other donors' samples. Sequenced sample: PBMCs. CDR3 amino acids: CSVEGQGSEQYF. The CDR3 region has the DNA TGCAGCGTTGAAGGCCAGGGTAGCGAGCAGTACTTC.